This T cell receptor (beta chain) was sequenced for a study of cytotoxic CD8 clonotypes in ibrutinib-treated CLL. Study in general: Responses: around 24 partial, 2 complete; after median approximately six years, approximately 14 stayed remitted, around twelve progressed. The taking of response samples occurred after a median about eleven months of treatment, with a range of 6 to 36.

The germline gives CDR1 SGHNT, CDR2 YYREEE (reference sequence). The CDR3 runs 12 residues. V lost 4 bases to trimming and J lost 4 bases, with 6 bases between them. A single count supports this clone. Antigen specificity is unknown. Notes on the study in general: Clonality was elevated at ibrutinib response and had returned toward baseline at progression.

Sequencing used immunoSEQ multiplex PCR; TCRdb keeps in-frame clones, though not all of them. This sample carries about 97,000 clones, 70% to 85% of them seen once, and the ten largest clones take around 30%. The J gene is TRBJ2-1, the V gene TRBV5-4; D ambiguous. This specimen consisted of PBMCs, obtained after 12 months of ibrutinib treatment. The origin of this receptor is a human donor with chronic lymphocytic leukemia. CDR3: CASSRDYNEQFF. CDR3 nucleotide sequence: TGTGCCAGCAGCCGAGATTACAATGAGCAGTTCTTC. Variable domain in full (rest from reference TRBV5-4 and TRBJ2-1): ETGVTQSPTHLIKTRGQQVTLRCSSQSGHNTVSWYQQALGQGPQFIFQYYREEENGRGNFPPRFSGLQFPNYSSELNVNALELDDSALYLCASSRDYNEQFFGPGTRLTVL.